This TCR beta chain was retrieved from a study of shared clonotypes between healthy human individuals. Notes on the study in general: Generally, estimated richness proved larger in naive subsets than it did in memory subsets. Large depth notwithstanding, sorted-subset sequencing proved incomplete by rarefaction.

Nashville, Tennessee was home to all donors, each a Caucasian adult. A word on this clone: Its matching antigen is unknown.

Some clones are missing from TCRdb's copy, which holds only in-frame ones; the method was immunoSEQ multiplex PCR. The table includes roughly 2,300,000 clones, under 95% detected once. The CDR3 is 15 residues long. The germline V and J ends were trimmed by 7 bases and 4 bases, with 17 bases remaining between them. Germline CDR1 MNHEY, CDR2 SMNVEV (reference sequence). This TCR was sampled from a man younger than 35 in good health. Some clones in this sample may be carry-over from other donors' samples. The chain recombines TRBV27 with TRBJ1-5, with a possible D match to TRBD1 (6 bases). The sequencing sample was made of naive CD4+ T cells from PBMCs. Subset indicated: CD45RA+ positively selected. The CDR3: CASTAPGQRNQPQHF. The CDR3 coding sequence is TGTGCCAGCACCGCCCCGGGACAAAGAAATCAGCCCCAGCATTTT.